This T cell receptor beta chain was obtained from a study of OX40 agonist ivuxolimab in advanced cancers. Study-level background: Subjects had a mean age of around 60 years, with a range of 23 to 79; 82.7% were male. Study-level points and caveats: Circulating CD4+ and CD8+ T cells showed clonal expansion by week 6 at 0.1 to 3.0 mg/kg. In the expanded peripheral T cells, antigen specificity was never determined. Partial responders at 0.1-3.0 mg/kg had among the lowest clonal expansion.

Libraries were prepared by immunoSEQ multiplex PCR; TCRdb keeps only in-frame clonotypes and omits some of them. The data show about 150,000 clones, 90% to 95% seen once. This clone occurred once. The antigen is not known. This CDR3 has 16 amino acids. The J segment lost 3 bases and the V segment lost 1 base, leaving 6 bases of the junction unmatched. The germline CDR1 and CDR2 sequences are SGHVS and FNYEAQ. The source material was CD4+ or CD8+ T cells sorted from blood, sampled in a trial of the OX40 agonist ivuxolimab. The gene calls are TRBV7-6 and TRBJ2-7, with 10 bases matching TRBD1. This clonotype originated in an adult with an advanced solid tumor such as melanoma, head and neck, liver or kidney cancer. The CDR3, as DNA: TGTGCCAGCAGCTTAGAGTCCCGGGACAGGGGCTACGAGCAGTACTTC. This encodes CASSLESRDRGYEQYF.